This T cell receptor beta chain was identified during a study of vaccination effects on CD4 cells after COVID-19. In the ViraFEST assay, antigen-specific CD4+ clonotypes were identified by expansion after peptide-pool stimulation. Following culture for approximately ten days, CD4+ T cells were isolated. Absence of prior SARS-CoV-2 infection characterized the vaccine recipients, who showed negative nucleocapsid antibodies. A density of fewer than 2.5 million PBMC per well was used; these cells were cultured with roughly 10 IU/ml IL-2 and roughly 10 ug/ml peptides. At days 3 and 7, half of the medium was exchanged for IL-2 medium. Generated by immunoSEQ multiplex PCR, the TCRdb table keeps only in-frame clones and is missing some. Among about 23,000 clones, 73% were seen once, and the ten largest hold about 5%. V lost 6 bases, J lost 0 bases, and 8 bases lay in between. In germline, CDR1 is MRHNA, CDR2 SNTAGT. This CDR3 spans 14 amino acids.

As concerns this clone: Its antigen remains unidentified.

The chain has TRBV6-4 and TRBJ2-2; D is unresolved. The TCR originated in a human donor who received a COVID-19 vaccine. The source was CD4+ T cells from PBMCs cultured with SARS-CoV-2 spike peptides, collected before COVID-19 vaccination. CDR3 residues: CASRVTPNTGELFF. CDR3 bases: TGTGCCAGCAGAGTGACTCCGAACACCGGGGAGCTGTTTTTT.